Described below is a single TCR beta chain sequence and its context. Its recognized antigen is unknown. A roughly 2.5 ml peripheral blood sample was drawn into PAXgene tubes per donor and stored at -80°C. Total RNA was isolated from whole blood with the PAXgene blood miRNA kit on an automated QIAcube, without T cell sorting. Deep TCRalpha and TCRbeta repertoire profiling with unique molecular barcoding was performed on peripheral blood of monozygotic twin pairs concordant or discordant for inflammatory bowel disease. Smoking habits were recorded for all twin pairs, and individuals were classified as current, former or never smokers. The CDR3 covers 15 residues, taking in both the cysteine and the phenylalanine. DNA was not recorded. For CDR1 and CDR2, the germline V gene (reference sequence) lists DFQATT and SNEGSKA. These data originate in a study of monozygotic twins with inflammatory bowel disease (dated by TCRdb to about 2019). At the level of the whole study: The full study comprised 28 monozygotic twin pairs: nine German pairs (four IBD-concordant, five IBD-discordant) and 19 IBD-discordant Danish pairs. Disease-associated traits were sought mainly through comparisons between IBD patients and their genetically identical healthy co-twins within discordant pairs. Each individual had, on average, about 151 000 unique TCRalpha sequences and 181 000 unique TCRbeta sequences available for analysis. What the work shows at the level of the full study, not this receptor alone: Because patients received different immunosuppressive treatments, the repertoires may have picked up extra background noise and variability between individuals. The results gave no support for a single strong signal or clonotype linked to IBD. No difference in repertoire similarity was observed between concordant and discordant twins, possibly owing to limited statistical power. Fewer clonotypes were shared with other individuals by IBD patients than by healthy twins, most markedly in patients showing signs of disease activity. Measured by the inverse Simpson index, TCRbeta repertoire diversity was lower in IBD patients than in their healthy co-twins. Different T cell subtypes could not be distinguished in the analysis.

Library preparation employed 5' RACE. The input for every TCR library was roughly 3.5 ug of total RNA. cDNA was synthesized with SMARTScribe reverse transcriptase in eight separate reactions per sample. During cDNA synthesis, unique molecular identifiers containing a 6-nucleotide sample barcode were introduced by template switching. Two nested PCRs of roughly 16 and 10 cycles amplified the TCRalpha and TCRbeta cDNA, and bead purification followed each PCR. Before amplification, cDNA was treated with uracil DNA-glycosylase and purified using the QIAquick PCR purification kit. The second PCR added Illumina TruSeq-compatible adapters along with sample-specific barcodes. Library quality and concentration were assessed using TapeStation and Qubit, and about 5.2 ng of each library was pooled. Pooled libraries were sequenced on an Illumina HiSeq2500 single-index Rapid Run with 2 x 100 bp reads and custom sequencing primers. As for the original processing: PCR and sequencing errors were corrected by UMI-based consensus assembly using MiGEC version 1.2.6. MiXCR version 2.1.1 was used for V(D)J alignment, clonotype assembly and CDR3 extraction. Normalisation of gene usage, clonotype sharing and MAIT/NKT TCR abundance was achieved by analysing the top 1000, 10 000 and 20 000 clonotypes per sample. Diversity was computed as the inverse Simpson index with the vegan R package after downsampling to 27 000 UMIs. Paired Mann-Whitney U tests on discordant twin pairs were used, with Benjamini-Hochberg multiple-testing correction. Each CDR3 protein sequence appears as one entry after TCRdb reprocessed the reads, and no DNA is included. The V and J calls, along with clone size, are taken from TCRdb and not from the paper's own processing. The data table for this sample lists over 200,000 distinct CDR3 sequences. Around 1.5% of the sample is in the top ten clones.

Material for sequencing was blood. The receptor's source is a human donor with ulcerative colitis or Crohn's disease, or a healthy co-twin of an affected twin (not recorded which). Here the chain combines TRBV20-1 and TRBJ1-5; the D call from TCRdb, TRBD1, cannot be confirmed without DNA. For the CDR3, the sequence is CSARDTGGKGQPQHF.